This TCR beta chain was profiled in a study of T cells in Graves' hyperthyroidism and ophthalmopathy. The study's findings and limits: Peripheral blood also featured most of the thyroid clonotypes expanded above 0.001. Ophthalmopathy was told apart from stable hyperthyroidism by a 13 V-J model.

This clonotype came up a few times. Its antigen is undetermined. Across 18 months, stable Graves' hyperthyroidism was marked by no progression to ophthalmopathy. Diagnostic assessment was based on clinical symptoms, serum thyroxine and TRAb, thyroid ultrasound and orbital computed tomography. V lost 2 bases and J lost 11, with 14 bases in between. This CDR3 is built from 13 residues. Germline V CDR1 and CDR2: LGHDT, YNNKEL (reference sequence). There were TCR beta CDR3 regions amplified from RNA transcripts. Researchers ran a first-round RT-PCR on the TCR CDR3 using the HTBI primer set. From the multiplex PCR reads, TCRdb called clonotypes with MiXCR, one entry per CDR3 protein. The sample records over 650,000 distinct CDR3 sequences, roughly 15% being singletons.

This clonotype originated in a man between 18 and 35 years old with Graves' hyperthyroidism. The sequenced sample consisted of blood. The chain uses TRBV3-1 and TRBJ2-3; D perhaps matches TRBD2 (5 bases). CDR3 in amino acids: CASSQLDFRGQYF. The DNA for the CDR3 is TGTGCCAGCAGCCAACTGGATTTCCGGGGGCAGTATTTT.